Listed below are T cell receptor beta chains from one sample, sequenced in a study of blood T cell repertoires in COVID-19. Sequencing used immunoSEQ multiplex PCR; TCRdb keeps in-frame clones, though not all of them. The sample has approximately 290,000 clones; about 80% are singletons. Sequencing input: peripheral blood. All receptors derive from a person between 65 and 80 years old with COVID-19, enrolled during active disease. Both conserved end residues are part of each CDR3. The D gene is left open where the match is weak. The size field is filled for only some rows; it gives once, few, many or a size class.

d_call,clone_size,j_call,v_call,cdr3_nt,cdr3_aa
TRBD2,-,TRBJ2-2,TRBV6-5,TGTGCCAGTGAACTAGCGGTGAACACCGGGGAGCTGTTTTTT,CASELAVNTGELFF
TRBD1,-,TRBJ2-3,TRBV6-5,TGTGCCAGCAGCCGAAGGGACAGTCTCACAGATACGCAGTATTTT,CASSRRDSLTDTQYF
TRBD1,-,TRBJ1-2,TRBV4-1,TGCGCCAGCAGCCAGACAGGGGCCGTGGGTAACTATGGCTACACCTTC,CASSQTGAVGNYGYTF
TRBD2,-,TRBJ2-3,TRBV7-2,TGTGCCAGCAGCCTTACTAGCGGGGTGCAAGATACGCAGTATTTT,CASSLTSGVQDTQYF
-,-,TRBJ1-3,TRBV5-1,TGCGCCAGCAGCTCGAACACTGGAAACACCATATATTTT,CASSSNTGNTIYF
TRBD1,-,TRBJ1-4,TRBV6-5,TGTGCCAGCACAAGACAGGGGGCTCCTGAAAAACTGTTTTTT,CASTRQGAPEKLFF
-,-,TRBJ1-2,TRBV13,TGTGCCAGCAGCCTAACAGGTACCTATGGCTACACCTTC,CASSLTGTYGYTF
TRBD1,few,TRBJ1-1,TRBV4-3,TGCGCCAGCAGCCAGCGACAGGGGGCGATGCTTGAAGCTTTCTTT,CASSQRQGAMLEAFF
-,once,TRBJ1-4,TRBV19,TGTGCCAGTAGTAGTGGAGGGAGCGAAAAACTGTTTTTT,CASSSGGSEKLFF
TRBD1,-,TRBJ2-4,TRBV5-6,TGTGCCAGCAGCCTCTGGACAGGAGTGTCCAAAAACATTCAGTACTTC,CASSLWTGVSKNIQYF
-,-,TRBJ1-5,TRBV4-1,TGCGCCAGCAGCCAGCAGGAATTTAGCAATCAGCCCCAGCATTTT,CASSQQEFSNQPQHF
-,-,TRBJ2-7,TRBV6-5,TGTGCCAGCGCAGCCACCCGGACGGACTTCCTTGTTCACTTC,CASAATRTDFLVHF
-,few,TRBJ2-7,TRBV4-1,TGCGCCAGCAGCCAAGTCCCGACAGCGACCTACGAGCAGTACTTC,CASSQVPTATYEQYF
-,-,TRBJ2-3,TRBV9,TGTGCCAGCAGCGTAGCGCGGGGAGGCACAGATACGCAGTATTTT,CASSVARGGTDTQYF
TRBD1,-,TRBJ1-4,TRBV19,TGTGCCAGTAGTATTGGAGCCGGGACAGGGCCGGATGAAAAACTGTTTTTT,CASSIGAGTGPDEKLFF
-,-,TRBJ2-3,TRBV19,TGTGCCAGTAGCCCCGGGGTCACAGATACGCAGTATTTT,CASSPGVTDTQYF
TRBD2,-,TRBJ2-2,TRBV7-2,TGTGCCAGCAGTCCTAGCGGGAGTTCGGGCGGGGAGCTGTTTTTT,CASSPSGSSGGELFF
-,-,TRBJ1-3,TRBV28,TGTGCCAGCAGTTTCCCAGGGTCCCTTCTCTCTGGAAACACCATATATTTT,CASSFPGSLLSGNTIYF
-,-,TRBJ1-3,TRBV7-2,TGTGCCGGCAGCCCGGGGGACGGGTTTGTCTCTGGAAACACCATATATTTT,CAGSPGDGFVSGNTIYF
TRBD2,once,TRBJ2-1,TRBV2,TGTGCCAGCAGTGAAGGACTAGCGGGAGGTGAGCAGTTCTTC,CASSEGLAGGEQFF
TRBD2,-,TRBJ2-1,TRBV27,TGTGCCAGCAGTTTACTAGCGGGAGGTGGCCTTAATGAGCAGTTCTTC,CASSLLAGGGLNEQFF
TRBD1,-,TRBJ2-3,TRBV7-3,TGTGCCAGCAGAAGGACAGGGGGCTCGAGAGATACGCAGTATTTT,CASRRTGGSRDTQYF
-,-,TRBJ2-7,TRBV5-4,TGTGCCAGCAGCTTGGTCGGGAGAGGCCCCTACGAGCAGTACTTC,CASSLVGRGPYEQYF
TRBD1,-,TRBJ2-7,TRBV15,TGTGCCACCAGTCGAGTCGTTGGGACAGGTGGCGCCTACGAGCAGTACTTC,CATSRVVGTGGAYEQYF
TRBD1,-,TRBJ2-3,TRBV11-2,TGTGCCAGCAGCTTACAGGGGGCGCAGGGCACAGATACGCAGTATTTT,CASSLQGAQGTDTQYF
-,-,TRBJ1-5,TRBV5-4,TGTGCCAGCAGCTTGGCAGGGGTCAATCAGCCCCAGCATTTT,CASSLAGVNQPQHF
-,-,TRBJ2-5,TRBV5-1,TGCGCCAGCAGCTTGGGTCGGGGGACCCGAGCGCCTAAGATACAAGAGACCCAGTACTTC,CASSLGRGTRAPKIQETQYF
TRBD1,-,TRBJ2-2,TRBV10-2,TGCGCCAGCAGCCGCAGGGGGCTGTACACCGGGGAGCTGTTTTTT,CASSRRGLYTGELFF
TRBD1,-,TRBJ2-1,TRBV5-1,TGCGCCAGCAGTCTGGACAGGACCTACAATGAGCAGTTCTTC,CASSLDRTYNEQFF
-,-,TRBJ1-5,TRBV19,TGTGCCACACAGGGAGTTGGTCAGCCCCAGCATTTT,CATQGVGQPQHF
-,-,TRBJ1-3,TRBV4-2,TGTGCCAGCAGCCAATCAAGGGGTTCTGGAAACACCATATATTTT,CASSQSRGSGNTIYF
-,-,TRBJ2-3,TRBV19,TGTGCCAGTAGTATCGGTTCCAGCACAGATACGCAGTATTTT,CASSIGSSTDTQYF
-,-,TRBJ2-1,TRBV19,TGTGCCAGTAGTATGGAGGGGGCGGTCTTCAATGAGCAGTTCTTC,CASSMEGAVFNEQFF